Each of the 27 T cell receptor beta chains below was sequenced from the same sample in a study of blood T cell repertoires in COVID-19. TCRdb's table, derived via immunoSEQ multiplex PCR, lists solely in-frame clones and lacks some. The profile shows under 350,000 clones, approximately 89% of them singletons. Sample: PBMCs or T cells enriched from blood (not recorded which). The source is a woman between 18 and 29 years old who had recovered from COVID-19.

The chain links TRBV7-9 to TRBJ2-7, with 11 nucleotides matching TRBD2. Trimming at V came to 3 bases and at J to 4 bases, leaving 8 bases not matched to a gene. The CDR3 sequence is 16 residues long. Germline lookup yields CDR1 SEHNR and CDR2 FQNEAQ (reference sequence). The CDR3 coding sequence is TGTGCCAGCAGCTTTCCCGGGACTAGCGGAACGTACGAGCAGTACTTC. Residues: CASSFPGTSGTYEQYF.

V gene TRBV24-1 combines with J gene TRBJ2-2; maybe TRBD1 (6 bases). CDR3 length: 18 amino acids. V dropped 3 bases and J dropped 0 bases, with 16 bases sitting between them. Germline CDR1 reads KGHDR; CDR2 reads SFDVKD. CDR3 region: CATSDGGTGTPNTGELFF. CDR3 sequence (DNA): TGTGCCACCAGTGATGGTGGTACCGGGACACCGAACACCGGGGAGCTGTTTTTT.

The chain couples TRBV19 to TRBJ2-2; D remains ambiguous. Germline V lookup: CDR1 LNHDA, CDR2 SQIVND (reference sequence). The CDR3 is 16 amino acids. V dropped 3 bases and J dropped 1 base, with 12 bases sitting between them. The CDR3 DNA reads TGTGCCAGTAGTATTTTGGGCTCGGTGAACACCGGGGAGCTGTTTTTT. Its protein is CASSILGSVNTGELFF.

The V and J genes are TRBV28 and TRBJ2-1, with 11 positions matching TRBD2. CDR3 length: 16 residues. Germline V gene sequence: CDR1 MDHEN, CDR2 SYDVKM. V gave up 3 bases and J gave up 5 bases; unmatched junction bases: 6. CDR3 in amino acids: CASSLIAGGRDNEQFF. CDR3 bases: TGTGCCAGCAGTTTGATAGCGGGAGGGCGAGACAATGAGCAGTTCTTC.

The CDR3 DNA reads TGTGCCAGCAGTTTCAGGGGGGGCAATCAGCCCCAGCATTTT. Its translation is CASSFRGGNQPQHF. V is TRBV27 and J is TRBJ1-5, with 7 bases fitting TRBD1. The CDR3 runs to 14 residues. The ends lost 3 bases at V and 2 bases at J; junction bases unmatched: 1. From germline, CDR1 is MNHEY and CDR2 SMNVEV (reference sequence).

The genes are TRBV4-3 and TRBJ2-7, with D tentatively TRBD2 (5 bases). Germline CDR1 is LGHNA and CDR2 is YSLEER. The germline V and J ends were trimmed by 1 base and 6 bases, with 22 bases remaining between them. CDR3 length: 17 residues. CDR3 in amino acids: CASSQVSTMGRGSEQYF. CDR3 nucleotides: TGCGCCAGCAGCCAAGTATCAACGATGGGTCGGGGATCCGAGCAGTACTTC.

The chain links TRBV9 to TRBJ2-7, with TRBD2 as a possible D gene (6 bases). This CDR3 spans 16 amino acids. CDR1 is SGDLS and CDR2 is YYNGEE in the germline V gene. The V end lost 4 bases, the J end lost 3 bases, and 20 bases lay between the germline ends. The DNA for the CDR3 is TGTGCCAGCAGCAGGACAACTAGCTATGGACGCTACGAGCAGTACTTC. It encodes CASSRTTSYGRYEQYF.

V gene TRBV11-3 combines with J gene TRBJ2-2; 7 bases match TRBD2. The CDR3 contains 15 residues. Germline V gene data show CDR1 as SGHNT and CDR2 as YENEEA. Unmatched junction bases numbered 3, after V lost 1 base and J lost 4 bases. CDR3 residues: CASSLAGGGTGELFF. In DNA, the CDR3 is TGTGCCAGCAGCTTAGCGGGAGGAGGCACCGGGGAGCTGTTTTTT. The entire variable domain, with the rest obtained from reference TRBV11-3 and TRBJ2-2, is as follows: EAGVVQSPRYKIIEKKQPVAFWCNPISGHNTLYWYLQNLGQGPELLIRYENEEAVDDSQLPKDRFSAERLKGVDSTLKIQPAELGDSAVYLCASSLAGGGTGELFFGEGSRLTVL.

The J gene is TRBJ1-1, the V gene TRBV2; TRBD1 matches at 9 bases. The CDR3 is 14 residues long. The V gene's germline CDR1 is SNHLY and CDR2 FYNNEI. Trimming took 8 bases from V and 4 from J; bases not matched to a gene: 8. As DNA, the CDR3 is TGTGCCAGCGTTGCGGGACAGGGCCTCACTGAAGCTTTCTTT. This codes for CASVAGQGLTEAFF.

The V gene is TRBV30, the J gene TRBJ2-3; TRBD2 matches 13 bases. Germline CDR1 is GTSNPN and CDR2 is SVGIG (reference sequence). The length of the CDR3 is 16 residues. J was trimmed by 4 bases and V by 7 bases; bases with no gene match: 11. CDR3 sequence: CAYESLTSGRPDTQYF. The CDR3 DNA reads as TGTGCCTACGAATCACTGACTAGCGGGAGGCCAGATACGCAGTATTTT.

The rearrangement uses TRBV20-1 and TRBJ2-3; possible D gene TRBD2, 6 bases. CDR1 and CDR2 (germline): DFQATT, SNEGSKA (reference sequence). This CDR3 has 13 residues. Trimming removed 3 bases from V and 3 bases from J, with 10 bases in between. The CDR3 DNA sequence: TGCAGTGCTAGTATGGCGGGGACAGATACGCAGTATTTT. It codes for CSASMAGTDTQYF.

The gene calls are TRBV5-1 and TRBJ2-5, with D unclear. Trimming stripped 1 base from V and 5 bases from J, with 3 bases between. The CDR3 spans 11 residues. Looked up from germline, CDR1 is SGHRS and CDR2 is YFSETQ. The CDR3 DNA reads TGCGCCAGCAGCTTGCAGGAGACCCAGTACTTC. It encodes CASSLQETQYF.

The chain combines TRBV5-1 with TRBJ2-2; 10 bases map to TRBD2. The CDR3 totals 16 residues. Germline CDR1 SGHRS, CDR2 YFSETQ. Losses at the gene ends were 4 bases for V and 0 bases for J; bases not matched to a gene: 3. CDR3 DNA sequence: TGCGCCAGCAGCCCGCTAGCGGGGGCGAACACCGGGGAGCTGTTTTTT. Its protein product is CASSPLAGANTGELFF.

The chain joins TRBV7-2 to TRBJ2-2; 9 nucleotides align to TRBD2. Germline CDR1 SGHTA, CDR2 FQGNSA. V shed 5 bases and J 10 bases; nucleotides not matched to a gene: 14. The CDR3 is 16 residues long. In DNA, the CDR3 is TGTGCCAGCAGCCCCCACCTTAGCGGGAGTCTAGTGGAGCTGTTTTTT. It translates to CASSPHLSGSLVELFF.

V is TRBV10-2 and J is TRBJ2-5, with 11 bases matching TRBD2. Trimming removed 8 bases from V and 4 bases from J; junction bases left unmatched: 15. CDR3 length equals 17 residues. Germline V CDR1 and CDR2: WSHSY, SAAADI. The DNA of the CDR3 is TGCGCCAGCCGAAGGGGTAATAGCGGGGGGGCAGGAGAGACCCAGTACTTC. Translated: CASRRGNSGGAGETQYF.

The chain joins TRBV2 to TRBJ2-1, with D perhaps matching TRBD2 (5 bases). Germline CDR1 SNHLY, CDR2 FYNNEI. The ends were cut back, 5 bases at V and 4 bases at J, with 15 bases in the middle. The CDR3 has 15 residues. The DNA for the CDR3 is TGTGCCAGCAGTAAGACGGAGCGGATATACAATGAGCAGTTCTTC. This encodes CASSKTERIYNEQFF.

This chain links TRBV10-3 with TRBJ1-1, with TRBD1 matching over 7 bases. J lost 1 base, V lost 4 bases, and 6 bases had no gene match. Germline V gene sequence: CDR1 ENHRY, CDR2 SYGVKD. There are 15 residues in the CDR3. This chain's CDR3 is CAISGQTGANTEAFF. As DNA, the CDR3 is TGTGCCATCAGTGGGCAAACAGGGGCGAACACTGAAGCTTTCTTT.

V gene TRBV7-2 combines with J gene TRBJ2-2; 10 bases match TRBD2. Losses at the gene ends were 5 bases for V and 0 bases for J; bases not matched to a gene: 3. CDR1 SGHTA and CDR2 FQGNSA come from the germline V gene. CDR3 length: 16 residues. The chain's CDR3 is CASSATSGANTGELFF. CDR3 DNA sequence: TGTGCCAGCAGCGCCACTAGCGGGGCGAACACCGGGGAGCTGTTTTTT.

This clone was found a few times. This chain links TRBV6-4 with TRBJ2-2, with 10 bases aligning to TRBD1. The V gene end was trimmed by 0 bases and the J gene end by 0 bases; junction bases not matched to a gene: 4. CDR3 length: 18 residues. Looked up from germline, CDR1 is MRHNA and CDR2 is SNTAGT. CDR3 loop: CASSDSGQGFANTGELFF. CDR3 in DNA: TGTGCCAGCAGTGACTCGGGACAGGGGTTCGCGAACACCGGGGAGCTGTTTTTT.

The chain is built from TRBV27 and TRBJ2-3; tentative D call: TRBD1 (6 bases). With 2 bases removed from V and 2 bases from J, the gap between germline ends came to 11 bases. This CDR3 region has 15 residues. Germline lookup yields CDR1 MNHEY and CDR2 SMNVEV (reference sequence). CDR3 loop: CASSLGQGFTDTQYF. The CDR3 nucleotides are TGTGCCAGCAGTTTAGGTCAGGGGTTCACAGATACGCAGTATTTT.

For this clone: The junction departs from the called germline gene at one end, perhaps through a read error. This chain connects TRBV3-1 (or the pseudogene TRBV3-2) to TRBJ2-5; 9 bases are a match to TRBD2. The CDR3 contains 15 residues. Germline values: CDR1 LGHDT, CDR2 YNNKEL (reference sequence). CDR3 residues: CARSLGGGGAETQYF. CDR3 DNA sequence: TGTGCCCGCAGCCTCGGGGGCGGGGGGGCGGAGACCCAGTACTTC.

This chain uses TRBV5-1 with TRBJ2-1, with 9 positions matching TRBD2. The CDR3 has 16 amino acids. J gave up 3 bases and V 3 bases, and 7 bases lay outside the gene matches. The germline CDR1 and CDR2 sequences are SGHRS and YFSETQ. The CDR3 sequence is CASSSIAGVDYNEQFF. The CDR3 DNA reads as TGCGCCAGCAGCTCTATAGCGGGAGTTGACTACAATGAGCAGTTCTTC.

The rearrangement joins TRBV7-9 to TRBJ2-7, with D unclear. V shed 3 bases and J shed 4 bases, with 7 bases lying between them. Per the germline V gene, CDR1 is SEHNR and CDR2 is FQNEAQ (reference sequence). The CDR3 spans 12 residues. The CDR3 here is CASSFAAYEQYF. The DNA for the CDR3 is TGTGCCAGCAGCTTCGCGGCATACGAGCAGTACTTC.

This chain connects TRBV2 to TRBJ2-7; maybe TRBD2 (5 bases). The germline gives CDR1 SNHLY, CDR2 FYNNEI. This CDR3 contains 15 residues. Deletions cut 5 bases from V and 2 bases from J, with 16 bases between. As DNA, the CDR3 is TGTGCCAGCAGTCCCCATGCGAGCGGTCCCTACGAGCAGTACTTC. Its translation is CASSPHASGPYEQYF.

The chain couples TRBV18 to TRBJ2-7, with 11 bases lining up with TRBD1. Germline trimming cut 3 bases from V and 9 bases from J; bases unmatched to any gene: 1. The germline CDR1 and CDR2 sequences are KGHSH and LQKENI. This CDR3 contains 12 residues. Written as DNA, the CDR3 is TGTGCCAGCTCACCGGACAGGGGGCGGCAGTACTTC. It is translated as CASSPDRGRQYF.

V is TRBV19 and J is TRBJ2-1, with 8 bases fitting TRBD1. Germline assignment: CDR1 LNHDA and CDR2 SQIVND (reference sequence). The V and J ends lost 5 bases and 3 bases, in that order; junction bases with no gene match: 6. CDR3 length: 15 residues. The CDR3 spells CASSYPDRDYNEQFF. The CDR3 DNA reads as TGTGCCAGTAGTTACCCGGACAGGGACTACAATGAGCAGTTCTTC.

This chain joins TRBV5-1 and TRBJ2-7; TRBD1 matches at 9 bases. The germline CDR1 and CDR2 sequences are SGHRS and YFSETQ. The CDR3 extends over 14 amino acids. The J segment lost 5 bases and the V segment lost 4 bases, leaving 7 bases of the junction unmatched. CDR3 protein: CASSDWDRVNEQYF. For the CDR3, the DNA is TGCGCCAGCAGCGATTGGGACAGGGTAAACGAGCAGTACTTC.